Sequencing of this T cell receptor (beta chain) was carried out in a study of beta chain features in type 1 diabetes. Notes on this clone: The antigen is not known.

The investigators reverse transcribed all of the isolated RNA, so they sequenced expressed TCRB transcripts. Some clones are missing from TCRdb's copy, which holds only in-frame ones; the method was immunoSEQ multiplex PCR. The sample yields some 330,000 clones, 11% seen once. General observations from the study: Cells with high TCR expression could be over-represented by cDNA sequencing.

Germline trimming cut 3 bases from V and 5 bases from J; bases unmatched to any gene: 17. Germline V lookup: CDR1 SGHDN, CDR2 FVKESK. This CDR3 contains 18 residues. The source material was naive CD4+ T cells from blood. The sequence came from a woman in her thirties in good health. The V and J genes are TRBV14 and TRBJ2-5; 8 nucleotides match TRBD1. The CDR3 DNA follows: TGTGCCAGCAGCCAGACTCGGACAGGGACCGGAGCGTGGGAGACCCAGTACTTC. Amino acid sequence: CASSQTRTGTGAWETQYF.